Following are 24 T cell receptor beta chains from one sample sequenced in a study of T cell clonality in common variable immunodeficiency. Sequencing was performed with immunoSEQ multiplex PCR; in TCRdb, only in-frame clones are kept and a portion is missing. This sample has about 39,000 clones, each found more than once. The material sequenced was peripheral blood mononuclear cells. The receptors shown here come from a person aged 18-69 years in good health.

There are many counts of this clone. Read sequence stops 3 residues before the CDR3 end, and the germline J gene provides the missing end. This chain connects TRBV19 to TRBJ2-1; 16 bases are a match to TRBD2. J was trimmed by 4 bases and V by 0 bases; bases with no gene match: 9. The CDR3 covers 20 residues. Germline CDR1 LNHDA, CDR2 SQIVND (reference sequence). CDR3 DNA, as far as it was read: TGTGCCAGTAGTATAGAAACCGCCGGGACTAGCGGGAGGGGGTACAATGAG. Its translation: CASSIETAGTSGRGYNE. The full CDR3 sequence reads CASSIETAGTSGRGYNEQFF.

This clone was seen at least ten times. The read finishes 3 residues shy of the CDR3 end, and the germline J gene is used to complete it. J is TRBJ2-6 and V is TRBV10-3, with 8 positions matching TRBD2. CDR3 length: 17 amino acids. Germline assignment: CDR1 ENHRY and CDR2 SYGVKD. The junction had 12 bases not matched to a gene; V was cut back by 9 bases and J by 2 bases. This CDR3 reads CAITTLGGRTGANVLTF. The sequenced part of the CDR3 DNA is TGTGCCATTACGACGCTTGGCGGGAGGACTGGGGCCAACGTC.

This clone occurred many times. The CDR3 is CASSEHGSGANVLTF. The sequenced CDR3 bases are TGTGCCAGCAGTGAGCACGGCTCTGGGGCCAACGTC. This chain connects TRBV6-1 to TRBJ2-6, with D uncertain. The read ends 3 residues early relative to the CDR3; the germline J gene fills the gap. This CDR3 contains 15 residues. Germline values: CDR1 MNHNS, CDR2 SASEGT. V lost 3 bases and J lost 0, with 6 bases in between.

This clone was seen ten or more times. The read stops 3 residues short of the end of the CDR3; the missing end is completed from the germline J gene. The chain joins TRBV29-1 to TRBJ1-1; D not resolved. Germline-derived CDR1 and CDR2 are SQVTM and ANQGSEA. V was trimmed by 5 bases and J by 6 bases, leaving 10 bases between them. This CDR3 has 11 residues. The CDR3: CSVLTLSEAFF. The CDR3 DNA, read in part, is TGCAGCGTTCTAACCTTATCTGAA.

This clone was observed at least ten times. The read terminates 3 residues ahead of where the CDR3 ends, so the germline J gene completes it. V usage is TRBV5-6 and J usage is TRBJ1-1, with 7 positions matching TRBD1. Germline trimming cut 1 base from V and 6 bases from J; bases unmatched to any gene: 9. Germline CDR1 and CDR2: SGHDT and YYEEEE. The CDR3 consists of 15 residues. The CDR3 loop is CASSLPIDRAPEAFF. The part of the CDR3 DNA that was read is TGTGCCAGCAGCTTGCCCATTGACAGGGCCCCTGAA.

This clone has at least ten counts. CDR3 bases read: TGCAGTGCTAGGACGGGACAGGGATGGGGACTACAAGAGACC. This codes for CSARTGQGWGLQET. The CDR3 in full is CSARTGQGWGLQETQYF. The genes are TRBV20-1 and TRBJ2-5; 9 bases line up with TRBD1. The read is 3 residues too short to cover the CDR3 end, so that end is filled in from the germline J gene. The germline gives CDR1 DFQATT, CDR2 SNEGSKA (reference sequence). Unmatched junction bases numbered 13, after V lost 3 bases and J lost 2 bases. This CDR3 contains 17 residues.

This clone was counted at least ten times. Read sequence stops 3 residues before the CDR3 end, and the germline J gene provides the missing end. The chain combines TRBV19 with TRBJ1-2; a possible D gene is TRBD1 (6 bases). The CDR3 is 16 amino acids. Germline V gene data show CDR1 as LNHDA and CDR2 as SQIVND (reference sequence). V was shortened by 7 bases and J by 1 base, with 19 bases between the two germline ends. CDR3 bases read: TGTGCCAGTAACTCCGGGGGGGGCCCCTATAACTATGGC. Translated, it gives CASNSGGGPYNYG. The CDR3 in its entirety is CASNSGGGPYNYGYTF.

In this sample, this clone turned up many times. The read gets to within 3 residues of the CDR3 end, and the germline J gene fills in the rest. The chain is built from TRBV7-8 and TRBJ2-3; tentatively, D is TRBD1 (6 bases). The germline gives CDR1 SGHVS, CDR2 FQNEAQ. CDR3 length equals 14 residues. Trimming took off 0 bases at V and 6 bases at J, with 10 bases between the two ends. The CDR3: CASSLAPQGDTQYF. The sequenced part of the CDR3 DNA is TGTGCCAGCAGCTTAGCTCCCCAGGGGGATACG.

The sample holds many counts of this clone. The DNA ends 3 residues before the CDR3 does, and the rest of the CDR3 is filled in from the germline J gene. This chain links TRBV6-1 with TRBJ2-3, with D hard to call. Germline V lookup: CDR1 MNHNS, CDR2 SASEGT. Deletions cut 1 base from V and 6 bases from J, with 11 bases between. CDR3 length: 14 amino acids. CDR3 residues: CASSEGYEPDTQYF. The sequenced CDR3 bases are TGTGCCAGCAGTGAAGGGTACGAGCCCGATACG.

This clone has at least ten counts. The sequenced fragment ends 3 residues before the CDR3 boundary, so the rest is inferred from the germline J gene. The chain recombines TRBV20-1 with TRBJ2-7; D perhaps matches TRBD1 (6 bases). Germline V gene data show CDR1 as DFQATT and CDR2 as SNEGSKA (reference sequence). V lost 3 bases, J lost 3 bases, and 18 bases lay in between. This CDR3 has 15 amino acids. Incomplete CDR3 DNA: TGCAGTGCTAGTTACGACAGGCCTTTGCGCTACGAG. Amino acids: CSASYDRPLRYE. The full CDR3 sequence reads CSASYDRPLRYEQYF.

This clone was found many times. The read halts 3 residues ahead of the CDR3 end, with the missing end drawn from the germline J gene. The chain links TRBV2 to TRBJ2-1; 14 bases fit TRBD2. The CDR3 extends over 14 amino acids. V dropped 7 bases and J dropped 6; count of bases not matched to a gene: 2. Germline V gene data show CDR1 as SNHLY and CDR2 as FYNNEI. Partial CDR3 DNA: TGTGCCAGCACCGGACTAGCGGGAGGCAATGAG. Amino acid sequence: CASTGLAGGNE. The whole CDR3 protein reads CASTGLAGGNEQFF.

This clone has a count of ten or more. The read terminates 3 residues ahead of where the CDR3 ends, so the germline J gene completes it. The chain joins TRBV5-1 to TRBJ1-2; D is undetermined. This CDR3 has 13 residues. Deletions cut 0 bases from V and 4 bases from J, with 7 bases between. Germline loops: CDR1 SGHRS, CDR2 YFSETQ. The sequenced part of the CDR3 DNA is TGCGCCAGCAGCTTGGATACGCGCTATGGC. It encodes CASSLDTRYG. The full CDR3 protein reads CASSLDTRYGYTF.

This clone was found many times. The read ends 3 residues early relative to the CDR3; the germline J gene fills the gap. This rearrangement joins TRBV19 to TRBJ2-1, with D maybe TRBD2 (5 bases). Germline CDR1 LNHDA, CDR2 SQIVND (reference sequence). V was cut by 0 bases and J by 4 bases, with 19 bases left in between. The length of the CDR3 is 18 residues. The CDR3 loop reads CASSIDPPPARGYNEQFF. The sequenced part of the CDR3 DNA is TGTGCCAGTAGTATAGATCCCCCCCCAGCCAGAGGGTACAATGAG.

The table lists this clone with many counts. The read ends 3 residues before the CDR3 terminus; that terminus is restored from the germline J gene. The genes are TRBV10-3 and TRBJ1-1; 8 nucleotides align to TRBD1. V was clipped by 6 bases and J by 3 bases; unmatched bases: 9. CDR3 length: 15 residues. Germline CDR1 reads ENHRY; CDR2 reads SYGVKD. The sequenced part of the CDR3 DNA is TGTGCCATCAGAGTCGGACAGGGTACTGACACTGAA. Amino acids: CAIRVGQGTDTE. The entire CDR3 protein reads CAIRVGQGTDTEAFF.

This clone was picked up many times. The read terminates 3 residues ahead of where the CDR3 ends, so the germline J gene completes it. This chain connects TRBV11-2 to TRBJ2-2; TRBD2 matches at 9 bases. This CDR3 region has 14 residues. Germline CDR1 is SGHAT and CDR2 is FQNNGV. The V segment lost 4 bases and the J segment 6 bases; nucleotides outside the gene matches: 3. The CDR3 loop is CASSYSSGAGELFF. The CDR3 bases that were read are TGTGCCAGCAGCTATTCTAGCGGGGCCGGGGAG.

Ten or more counts support this clone. The read terminates 3 residues before the CDR3 end, so the remaining end is supplied by the germline J gene. The chain employs TRBV20-1 and TRBJ1-5; 9 nucleotides line up with TRBD1. Losses at the gene ends were 6 bases for V and 6 bases for J; bases not matched to a gene: 9. The CDR3 runs 14 residues. CDR1 is DFQATT and CDR2 is SNEGSKA in the germline V gene (reference sequence). The CDR3 spells CSAGRTGASQPQHF. The CDR3 DNA, read in part, is TGCAGTGCGGGAAGGACAGGGGCCAGTCAGCCC.

In this sample, this clone turned up many times. The read finishes 3 residues shy of the CDR3 end, and the germline J gene is used to complete it. This chain links TRBV7-6 with TRBJ2-2, with D perhaps TRBD1 (6 bases). The CDR3 totals 15 residues. The V gene lost 1 base and the J gene lost 2 bases, with 8 bases spanning the gap. CDR1 and CDR2 from the germline V gene are SGHVS and FNYEAQ. Partial CDR3 DNA: TGTGCCAGCAGCTTAGGGACAGCAAACACCGGGGAG. It yields the protein CASSLGTANTGE. The CDR3 reads in full as CASSLGTANTGELFF.

In this sample, this clone turned up many times. The read falls 3 residues short of the CDR3 end, and the missing part is taken from the germline J gene. The rearrangement links TRBV2 to TRBJ2-7, with D tentatively TRBD1 (7 bases). Per the germline V gene, CDR1 is SNHLY and CDR2 is FYNNEI. CDR3 size: 14 residues. Trimming removed 6 bases at V and 2 bases at J, with 14 bases between. CDR3 in amino acids: CASRGGQPPYEQYF. The covered CDR3 bases are TGTGCCAGCAGGGGGGGACAGCCGCCCTACGAG.

Points on this clone: The junction departs from the called germline gene at one end, perhaps through a read error. Coverage ceases 3 residues before the CDR3 finishes, and the germline J gene fills in the end. This chain uses TRBV5-1 with TRBJ1-3; D gene ambiguous. This CDR3 region has 14 residues. The V gene's germline CDR1 is SGHRS and CDR2 YFSETQ. The sequenced CDR3 bases are TGCGCCAGCAGCTTAGAGCAGACTGGAAACACA. Its translation is CASSLEQTGNT. In full, the CDR3 is CASSLEQTGNTIYF.

This clone has ten or more counts. The sequence runs out 3 residues before the end of the CDR3; the remainder is reconstructed from the germline J gene. The chain couples TRBV20-1 to TRBJ2-3, with 7 bases lining up with TRBD2. The germline gives CDR1 DFQATT, CDR2 SNEGSKA (reference sequence). CDR3 length: 15 amino acids. The covered CDR3 bases are TGCAGTGCTAGCAATGAGGCGGGAGATAGGGAGACG. It codes for CSASNEAGDRET. The CDR3 in full is CSASNEAGDRETQYF.

The table lists this clone with many counts. The read finishes 3 residues shy of the CDR3 end, and the germline J gene is used to complete it. The J gene is TRBJ2-2, the V gene TRBV19, with 11 nucleotides matching TRBD1. V was pared by 4 bases and J by 2 bases, with 3 bases of the junction left unmatched. CDR3 size: 16 residues. The germline V gene encodes CDR1 LNHDA and CDR2 SQIVND (reference sequence). The covered CDR3 bases are TGTGCCAGTAGTAAAGGACAGGGGGCCAACACCGGGGAG. Its translation is CASSKGQGANTGE. The CDR3 as a whole reads CASSKGQGANTGELFF.

This clone was recorded many times. Read coverage stops 3 residues before the CDR3 terminus; the germline J gene supplies the remainder. The chain carries TRBV2 and TRBJ2-5; 7 bases match TRBD1. The CDR3 is 13 amino acids. Germline V gene lookup returns CDR1 SNHLY and CDR2 FYNNEI. V shed 4 bases, J shed 5 bases, and the junction held 4 bases outside the gene matches. This CDR3 reads CASSGQGGETQYF. CDR3 DNA, as far as it was read: TGTGCCAGCAGTGGACAGGGCGGGGAGACC.

About this clone: One end of the junction varies from germline; a read error may be responsible. The CDR3 is cut off 3 residues early in the read; its end comes from the germline J gene. The chain recombines TRBV7-9 with TRBJ1-1; the D gene is possibly TRBD1 (6 bases). Per the germline V gene, CDR1 is SEHNR and CDR2 is FQNEAQ (reference sequence). This CDR3 spans 14 amino acids. CDR3 sequence reads: CSSSRKGGIAEAFF. The sequenced part of the CDR3 DNA is TGTTCCAGCAGCCGAAAAGGGGGTATAGCTGAA.

This clone was counted many times. The DNA ends 3 residues before the CDR3 does, and the rest of the CDR3 is filled in from the germline J gene. J is TRBJ2-7 and V is TRBV5-6, with TRBD1 as a possible D gene (6 bases). V was cut by 4 bases and J by 5 bases, with 19 bases left in between. The germline CDR1 and CDR2 sequences are SGHDT and YYEEEE. The CDR3 is 15 residues long. CDR3 loop: CASSNWLDRIDEQYF. CDR3 DNA (partial): TGTGCCAGCAGCAATTGGCTGGACAGAATAGACGAG.